This is a list of T cell receptor beta chains from one sample in a study of control samples from healthy donors and cancer patients. Clones were read by immunoSEQ multiplex PCR, and TCRdb kept only the in-frame ones, dropping some. The repertoire holds about 110,000 clones, around 88% seen once, with approximately 16% in the top ten. Source material: blood. The receptors shown here come from a woman in her forties or fifties in good health. Each CDR3 is given with its conserved first and last residue. The D gene is left open where the match is weak. Some rows have no size entry. The others give once, few or many, or a class for an expanded clone.

size	V	J	length	D	DNA	CDR3
-	TRBV27	TRBJ1-5	13	-	TGTGCCAGCAGTTTATGGGGAGAGGAGCCCCAGCATTTT	CASSLWGEEPQHF
-	TRBV5-1	TRBJ2-3	16	-	TGCGCCAGCAGCTCCCTCGGCGGCTGGGCCACAGATACGCAGTATTTT	CASSSLGGWATDTQYF
-	TRBV19	TRBJ2-7	14	TRBD1	TGTGCCAGTAATCCCGGGACAGACCTCTACGAGCAGTACTTC	CASNPGTDLYEQYF
once	TRBV4-1	TRBJ2-7	14	-	TGCGCCAGCAGCCAGACCGGGCTCTCCTACGAGCAGTACTTC	CASSQTGLSYEQYF
-	TRBV25-1	TRBJ2-5	14	-	TGTGCCAGCAGTGTATTGGGGTCTCAAGAGACCCAGTACTTC	CASSVLGSQETQYF
-	TRBV18	TRBJ2-2	17	TRBD1	TGTGCCAGCTCACCACAACGACCGGGACAGGGTCGCCGGGAGCTGTTTTTT	CASSPQRPGQGRRELFF
-	TRBV18	TRBJ1-2	14	TRBD1	TGTGCCAGCTCCTACTCGGGACAGATTTATGGCTACACCTTC	CASSYSGQIYGYTF
-	TRBV30	TRBJ1-1	12	-	TGTGCCTGGAGTCCCAGGGATTCTGAAGCTTTCTTT	CAWSPRDSEAFF
-	TRBV9	TRBJ2-1	13	-	TGTGCCAGCAGCCCCTTGGTCTACAATGAGCAGTTCTTC	CASSPLVYNEQFF
-	TRBV4-2	TRBJ2-3	18	-	TGTGCCAGCAGCCGCGCGCCTCTCCTTGGCGGGGGCACAGATACGCAGTATTTT	CASSRAPLLGGGTDTQYF
-	TRBV5-1	TRBJ1-4	15	-	TGCGCCAGCAGCTTCGAATGGCCTCCTAATGAAAAACTGTTTTTT	CASSFEWPPNEKLFF
-	TRBV18	TRBJ2-1	14	-	TGTGCCAGCTCACCACTAACACGGAACAATGAGCAGTTCTTC	CASSPLTRNNEQFF
-	TRBV9	TRBJ2-2	15	TRBD2	TGTGCCAGCAGCGCAGCGGGGACGAACACCGGGGAGCTGTTTTTT	CASSAAGTNTGELFF
-	TRBV24-1	TRBJ2-1	11	TRBD2	TGTGCCACCAGTAATGTGGGACTAGTGTTCTTC	CATSNVGLVFF
-	TRBV30	TRBJ2-5	14	-	TGTGCCTGGAGTGTTTTTACAGATTTAGAGACCCAGTACTTC	CAWSVFTDLETQYF
-	TRBV6-6	TRBJ1-5	14	TRBD1	TGTGCCAGCAGAGGACAGGGCCGCCCGGAGCCCCAGCATTTT	CASRGQGRPEPQHF
once	TRBV5-1	TRBJ2-1	15	TRBD2	TGCGCCAGCAGCTTTAGCGGGGGGGAATACAATGAGCAGTTCTTC	CASSFSGGEYNEQFF
-	TRBV5-4	TRBJ2-7	14	-	TGTGCCAGCAGCTTGGGACAGGCCTCCTACGAGCAGTACTTC	CASSLGQASYEQYF
once	TRBV30	TRBJ2-5	11	-	TGTGCCTGGAGTGGCGGAGAGACCCAGTACTTC	CAWSGGETQYF
-	TRBV29-1	TRBJ1-1	19	-	TGCAGCGTTGAAGCATTTAGGGCGCCCAGGGCTCGAATGAACACTGAAGCTTTCTTT	CSVEAFRAPRARMNTEAFF
-	TRBV14	TRBJ1-1	18	-	TGTGCCAGCAGCCAGGAAAGGGCGGCAGGGTGGTTCATCACTGAAGCTTTCTTT	CASSQERAAGWFITEAFF
-	TRBV5-1	TRBJ2-1	11	-	TGCGCCAGCAGCTTGTTCAATGAGCAGTTCTTC	CASSLFNEQFF
-	TRBV10-2	TRBJ2-1	13	TRBD1	TGCGCCAGTGTGGGACAGATTTACAATGAGCAGTTCTTC	CASVGQIYNEQFF
-	TRBV20-1	TRBJ2-7	14	-	TGCAGTGCTAGTTCGTCAGGGGGGTCCTACGAGCAGTACTTC	CSASSSGGSYEQYF
once	TRBV12-3/TRBV12-4	TRBJ2-1	13	-	TGTGCCAGCTCGATCGGGGCTGGGAATGAGCAGTTCTTC	CASSIGAGNEQFF
once	TRBV6-5	TRBJ1-2	14	TRBD1	TGTGCCAGCAGTTACTCCCAGGGGGGCCGGGGCTACACCTTC	CASSYSQGGRGYTF
-	TRBV2	TRBJ2-4	16	-	TGTGCCAGCAGTGAAGAGAGGACATTAGCCAAAAACATTCAGTACTTC	CASSEERTLAKNIQYF
-	TRBV5-1	TRBJ1-5	10	-	TGCGCCAGCCAGAATCAGCCCCAGCATTTT	CASQNQPQHF
-	TRBV7-9	TRBJ1-1	15	TRBD1	TGTGCCAGCAGCTCTTATGTGGGACAGGGGGCGCGAGCTTTCTTT	CASSSYVGQGARAFF
-	TRBV29-1	TRBJ1-1	10	-	TGCAGCGTGGGACTGGGACGGGCTTTCTTT	CSVGLGRAFF
once	TRBV19	TRBJ1-1	18	TRBD1	TGTGCCAGTAGTATAATAGGACAGGGGCGAGTTTCGAACACTGAAGCTTTCTTT	CASSIIGQGRVSNTEAFF
-	TRBV30	TRBJ1-5	15	-	TGTGCCTGGAAAGGGGGGGGAACGGGCAATCAGCCCCAGCATTTT	CAWKGGGTGNQPQHF
-	TRBV5-4	TRBJ2-4	14	-	TGTGCCAGCAGGGCCGGACAGTTGACAGACATTCAGTACTTC	CASRAGQLTDIQYF
-	TRBV4-3	TRBJ1-1	13	TRBD1	TGCGCCAGCAGCCGGGACAGAGGCACTGAAGCTTTCTTT	CASSRDRGTEAFF
-	TRBV30	TRBJ1-4	15	-	TGTGCCTGGAGACCTCTGGGGGCAACTAATGAAAAACTGTTTTTT	CAWRPLGATNEKLFF
-	TRBV30	TRBJ2-1	16	TRBD2	TGTGCCTGGAGTGTACGGCTGGCGGGAGCCTACAATGAGCAGTTCTTC	CAWSVRLAGAYNEQFF
-	TRBV30	TRBJ2-1	12	TRBD2	TGTGCCCGAACTAGCGGATACAATGAGCAGTTCTTC	CARTSGYNEQFF